Each of the 3 T cell receptor beta chains below was sequenced from the same sample in a study of cytomegalovirus exposure and HLA in healthy donors. Some clones are missing from TCRdb's copy, which holds only in-frame ones; the method was immunoSEQ multiplex PCR. The sample holds 110,000 or so clones, 86% seen once. Sequencing used PBMCs. The receptors shown here come from a man between 18 and 29 years old in good health and CMV-seronegative.

This clone was recorded only once. The chain uses TRBV5-1 and TRBJ2-7; 9 bases line up with TRBD1. Trimming cost V 5 bases and J 4 bases; bases outside gene matches: 10. The germline gives CDR1 SGHRS, CDR2 YFSETQ. The CDR3 extends over 15 amino acids. CDR3 amino acids: CASRASGTGWYEQYF. CDR3 nucleotides: TGCGCCAGCAGAGCTTCCGGGACAGGGTGGTACGAGCAGTACTTC.

V usage is TRBV18 and J usage is TRBJ1-1; D is undetermined. The V end lost 0 bases, the J end lost 4 bases, and 9 bases lay between the germline ends. The V gene's germline CDR1 is KGHSH and CDR2 LQKENI. The CDR3 covers 14 residues. The DNA for the CDR3 is TGTGCCAGCTCACCACCGGCGGGTAGCACTGAAGCTTTCTTT. This gives the protein CASSPPAGSTEAFF.

The chain recombines TRBV15 with TRBJ1-1; the D gene is possibly TRBD1 (6 bases). Germline CDR1 is LNHNV and CDR2 is YYDKDF (reference sequence). CDR3 length: 14 amino acids. V lost 3 bases, J lost 11 bases, and 19 bases lay in between. This CDR3 reads CATSRGGRGAYAFF. The CDR3 DNA follows: TGTGCCACCAGCAGGGGGGGCCGGGGGGCGTACGCTTTCTTT.